The next 2 T cell receptor beta chains were all read from a single sample in a study of blood T cell repertoires in COVID-19. Sequencing was performed with immunoSEQ multiplex PCR; in TCRdb, only in-frame clones are kept and a portion is missing. The sample carries around 190,000 clones, around 88% recorded once. The sample was PBMCs or T cells enriched from blood (not recorded which). Receptors were obtained from a man aged 35-49 years with acute COVID-19.

The V call is TRBV5-5, the J call TRBJ1-2; maybe TRBD1 (5 bases). CDR1 is SGHKS and CDR2 is YYEKEE in the germline V gene (reference sequence). The CDR3 consists of 11 residues. V lost 4 bases and J 10 bases, leaving 11 bases between the germline ends. CDR3 DNA sequence: TGTGCCAGCAGCGTAGGACACCCCTACACCTTC. Its protein product is CASSVGHPYTF.

This chain uses TRBV7-9 with TRBJ2-1, with D perhaps TRBD1 (6 bases). There are 14 residues in the CDR3. The V and J ends lost 5 bases and 8 bases respectively, with 16 bases between them. Germline CDR1 SEHNR, CDR2 FQNEAQ (reference sequence). DNA of the CDR3: TGTGCCAGCAGCGTCCACAGGGTAGGGCATGAGCAGTTCTTC. As protein: CASSVHRVGHEQFF.